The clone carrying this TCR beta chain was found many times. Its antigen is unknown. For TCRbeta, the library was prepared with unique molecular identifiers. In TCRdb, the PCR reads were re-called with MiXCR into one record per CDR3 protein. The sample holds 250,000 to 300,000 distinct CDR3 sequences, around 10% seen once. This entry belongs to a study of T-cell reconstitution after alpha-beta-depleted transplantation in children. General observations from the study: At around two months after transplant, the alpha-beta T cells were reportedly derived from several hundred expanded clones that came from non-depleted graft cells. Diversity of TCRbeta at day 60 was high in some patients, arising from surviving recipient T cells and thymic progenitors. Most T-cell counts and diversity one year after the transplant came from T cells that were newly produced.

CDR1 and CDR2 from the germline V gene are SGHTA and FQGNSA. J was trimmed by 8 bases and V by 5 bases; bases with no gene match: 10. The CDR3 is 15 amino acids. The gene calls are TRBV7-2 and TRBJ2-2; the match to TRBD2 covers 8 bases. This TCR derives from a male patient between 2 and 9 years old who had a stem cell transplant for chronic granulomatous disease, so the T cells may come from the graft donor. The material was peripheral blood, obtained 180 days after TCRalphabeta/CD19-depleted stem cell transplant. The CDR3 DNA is TGTGCCAGCAGCCGACAGACTAGCGCGGGGGGGGAGCTGTTTTTT. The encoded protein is CASSRQTSAGGELFF.